This T cell receptor (beta chain) was recorded in a study of a mutant IDH1 vaccine in newly diagnosed glioma. Across the whole study: Antecedent treatment encompassed radiotherapy, temozolomide, or their combination; the majority received both. The timing of visit V12 was week 35, and that of visit V13 was week 47.

TCRdb's copy holds only in-frame clones and misses some; the assay was immunoSEQ multiplex PCR. Here the sample spans roughly 13,000 clones, around 80% being singletons. A single count supports this clone. What it binds is unknown. Time point noted: week 47, end of study. In every dose of vaccine, 300 ug of mutant IDH1 20-mer peptide was given alongside topical imiquimod. At weeks 1, 3, 5, 7, 11, 15, 19 and 23, patients received a vaccination, eight in all. The ends were cut back, 6 bases at V and 4 bases at J, with 12 bases in the middle. The CDR3 consists of 13 residues. This clonotype was sampled from a woman aged 40 to 49 with glioma. The material was PBMCs, obtained from a glioma patient whose treatment included an IDH1 peptide vaccine. This sequence joins TRBV23-1 and TRBJ1-1; maybe TRBD1 (6 bases). TRBV23-1 is placed among ORFs of uncertain function. CDR3 DNA sequence: TGCGCCAGCAGAGGGGGGGGTGGCACTGAAGCTTTCTTT. Translation: CASRGGGGTEAFF.